The T cell receptor (beta chain) described here comes from a study of chemoradiotherapy in HPV16-positive cancers. As for this clone: The antigen is undetermined.

Germline V gene data show CDR1 as MDHEN and CDR2 as SYDVKM. V was cut by 4 bases and J by 3 bases, with 13 bases left in between. The CDR3 totals 14 residues. Clones were sequenced by immunoSEQ multiplex PCR, and TCRdb holds only the in-frame ones, with some missing. The table records about 68,000 clones, 88% of them present only once. General study points: Functional assays defining HPV-specific T cells used only a couple of HPV16-positive patients.

The chain couples TRBV28 to TRBJ2-7; possibly TRBD1 for D (6 bases). This sequence originates from a human donor with HPV-associated anogenital cancer. The specimen was blood, collected from a patient who underwent chemoradiotherapy. The CDR3 reads CASSSTGWDYEQYF. The CDR3 bases are TGTGCCAGCAGTTCCACAGGGTGGGACTACGAGCAGTACTTC.